What follows describes a single T cell receptor beta chain. Germline V gene sequence: CDR1 MRHNA, CDR2 SNTAGT. V dropped 10 bases and J dropped 3; count of bases not matched to a gene: 7. CDR3 length: 13 residues. This entry comes from a study of CDR3 diversity in severe acne. Via MiXCR, TCRdb re-called the PCR reads, giving one row per CDR3 protein. The sample shows around 85,000 distinct CDR3 sequences, around 50% of them seen only once. The TCR comes from a male donor with severe acne vulgaris. The chain is built from TRBV6-4 and TRBJ2-7; 9 bases align to TRBD2. The sequenced sample consisted of blood. The CDR3 bases are TGTGCCATCCTGGGGACTAGCAACTACGAGCAGTACTTC. Protein product: CAILGTSNYEQYF.